These 2 T cell receptor beta chains originate from one sample sequenced in a study of shared clonotypes between healthy human individuals. Clones were sequenced by immunoSEQ multiplex PCR, and TCRdb holds only the in-frame ones, with some missing. The sample carries hundreds of thousands of clones, about 98% recorded once. Naive-designated CD8 cells lacked CD45RO, were positively enriched for CCR7, and omitted terminally differentiated effector memory CD45RA+ cells. The specimen was naive CD8+ T cells sorted from blood. These receptor sequences come from a man under 40 in good health.

For the CDR3, the DNA is TGCGCCAGCAGCCACGGACAGGGGGCTGGCTACGAGCAGTACTTC. Its protein product is CASSHGQGAGYEQYF. The chain recombines TRBV4-1 with TRBJ2-7; 11 bases map to TRBD1. J lost 3 bases, V lost 3 bases, and 4 bases had no gene match. Per the germline V gene, CDR1 is MGHRA and CDR2 is YSYEKL. This CDR3 region has 15 residues.

The chain uses TRBV7-9 and TRBJ1-1, with TRBD1 matching over 7 bases. J was trimmed by 7 bases and V by 1 base; bases with no gene match: 0. Germline CDR1 and CDR2: SEHNR and FQNEAQ (reference sequence). CDR3 length equals 12 residues. CDR3: CASSLDRGEAFF. The DNA of the CDR3 is TGTGCCAGCAGCTTAGACAGGGGTGAAGCTTTCTTT.